These 14 T cell receptor beta chains were all obtained from the same sample, sequenced in a study of T cell responses to AZD1222 COVID-19 vaccine. Profiling relied on immunoSEQ multiplex PCR, and the TCRdb table lists in-frame clones only, not all of them. Altogether roughly 130,000 clones are present, around 90% being singletons, with the ten largest covering around 8%. The sample here was peripheral blood, taken 28 days after the second dose of the MenACWY control vaccine. The receptors derive from an adult who received the MenACWY meningococcal vaccine as a control.

The CDR3 region has the DNA TGTGCCAGCAGCTTAGGGGGGAGTGTTCGAGCTTTCTTT. Translated: CASSLGGSVRAFF. The chain is built from TRBV7-2 and TRBJ1-1; a possible D gene is TRBD1 (5 bases). V was pared by 1 base and J by 10 bases, with 13 bases between. This CDR3 contains 13 residues. Germline CDR1 is SGHTA and CDR2 is FQGNSA.

The chain couples TRBV15 to TRBJ2-7; no clear D gene. Per the germline V gene, CDR1 is LNHNV and CDR2 is YYDKDF (reference sequence). The CDR3 sequence is 13 residues long. The V gene lost 1 base and the J gene lost 4 bases, with 8 bases spanning the gap. CDR3 sequence: CATSRVPHYEQYF. In nucleotides, the CDR3 is TGTGCCACCAGCAGAGTGCCCCATTACGAGCAGTACTTC.

This clone was observed a handful of times. The chain employs TRBV6-5 and TRBJ2-5, with D unresolved. The V gene lost 2 bases and the J gene lost 1 base, with 8 bases spanning the gap. This CDR3 has 14 amino acids. Germline-derived CDR1 and CDR2 are MNHEY and SVGAGI. For the CDR3, the DNA is TGTGCCAGCAGTTACGGTCTGGGCCAAGAGACCCAGTACTTC. Its translation is CASSYGLGQETQYF.

This chain links TRBV6-2 or TRBV6-3 with TRBJ1-1; D is uncertain. Germline assignment: CDR1 MNHEY and CDR2 SVGEGT. This CDR3 has 16 residues. The germline V and J ends were trimmed by 0 bases and 6 bases, with 17 bases remaining between them. DNA of the CDR3: TGTGCCAGCAGTTACTCGATTGTTTCTCTTGGGCCTGAAGCTTTCTTT. It translates to CASSYSIVSLGPEAFF.

This rearrangement joins TRBV7-8 to TRBJ1-1; D is ambiguous. The germline CDR1 and CDR2 sequences are SGHVS and FQNEAQ. This CDR3 region has 14 residues. V lost 5 bases and J 1 base, leaving 11 bases between the germline ends. The CDR3 bases are TGTGCCAGCAGCAAATCTAGGGAGAACACTGAAGCTTTCTTT. It codes for CASSKSRENTEAFF.

The CDR3 loop is CASSEVGGNSPLHF. The DNA of the CDR3 is TGTGCCAGCAGTGAAGTTGGGGGAAATTCACCCCTCCACTTT. The rearrangement joins TRBV6-1 to TRBJ1-6; the D gene is possibly TRBD1 (5 bases). V lost 1 base, J lost 7 bases, and 8 bases lay in between. CDR1 is MNHNS and CDR2 is SASEGT in the germline V gene. The CDR3 consists of 14 residues.

The chain couples TRBV7-8 to TRBJ1-6; D remains ambiguous. V lost 1 base to trimming and J lost 8 bases, with 6 bases between them. The CDR3 is made up of 13 amino acids. Germline V gene data show CDR1 as SGHVS and CDR2 as FQNEAQ. CDR3 protein: CASSLGVDSPLHF. The CDR3 region has the DNA TGTGCCAGCAGCTTAGGGGTGGATTCACCCCTCCACTTT.

The rearrangement links TRBV9 to TRBJ2-1, with 8 positions matching TRBD2. CDR3 length: 18 residues. In germline, CDR1 is SGDLS, CDR2 YYNGEE. Trimming at V came to 0 bases and at J to 2 bases, leaving 10 bases not matched to a gene. CDR3 bases: TGTGCCAGCAGCGTAGGAGGTAGCGGGGCAGTCCCCTACAATGAGCAGTTCTTC. As protein: CASSVGGSGAVPYNEQFF.

This chain links TRBV30 with TRBJ2-3, with 7 bases that match TRBD2. The CDR3 length is 14 residues. Germline CDR1 reads GTSNPN; CDR2 reads SVGIG (reference sequence). V was pared by 2 bases and J by 5 bases, with 7 bases of the junction left unmatched. The CDR3 DNA sequence: TGTGCCTGGAGTCGGGGCAGGGAGGGAGATACGCAGTATTTT. Encoded protein: CAWSRGREGDTQYF.

The chain links TRBV5-1 to TRBJ2-1, with 8 bases matching TRBD2. The V gene end was trimmed by 4 bases and the J gene end by 4 bases; junction bases not matched to a gene: 10. This CDR3 is built from 16 residues. Germline assignment: CDR1 SGHRS and CDR2 YFSETQ. CDR3 region: CASSPGVSGVYNEQFF. In nucleotides, the CDR3 is TGCGCCAGCAGCCCGGGTGTTAGCGGGGTTTACAATGAGCAGTTCTTC.

V usage is TRBV19 and J usage is TRBJ2-7; 10 bases match TRBD2. The length of the CDR3 is 16 residues. Germline V gives CDR1 LNHDA, CDR2 SQIVND (reference sequence). The junction had 9 bases not matched to a gene; V was cut back by 6 bases and J by 1 base. The chain's CDR3 is CASRPGASGRSYEQYF. Here the CDR3 DNA reads TGTGCCAGTAGGCCCGGGGCTAGCGGGAGATCCTACGAGCAGTACTTC.

The chain is built from TRBV5-4 and TRBJ2-1; TRBD2 matches 7 bases. CDR1 and CDR2 from the germline V gene are SGHNT and YYREEE (reference sequence). V was clipped by 5 bases and J by 5 bases; unmatched bases: 13. The CDR3 sequence is 16 residues long. This CDR3 is CASRPYGGSMDNEQFF. The DNA for the CDR3 is TGTGCCAGCAGGCCATACGGGGGGAGCATGGACAATGAGCAGTTCTTC.

The gene calls are TRBV2 and TRBJ2-1; possibly TRBD1 for D (7 bases). This CDR3 comprises 16 residues. Germline CDR1 SNHLY, CDR2 FYNNEI. V was cut by 7 bases and J by 2 bases, with 18 bases left in between. The CDR3 bases are TGTGCCAGCACCGGAGGGGGCCTAGCGACCTACAATGAGCAGTTCTTC. Translated: CASTGGGLATYNEQFF.

DNA of the CDR3: TGTGCCAGCAGTAACTACAGGGGGCCTGGAAACACCATATATTTT. Amino acid sequence: CASSNYRGPGNTIYF. The rearrangement uses TRBV6-5 and TRBJ1-3, with 9 bases lining up with TRBD1. J gave up 2 bases and V 5 bases, and 4 bases lay outside the gene matches. Germline V gene lookup returns CDR1 MNHEY and CDR2 SVGAGI. This CDR3 region has 15 residues.